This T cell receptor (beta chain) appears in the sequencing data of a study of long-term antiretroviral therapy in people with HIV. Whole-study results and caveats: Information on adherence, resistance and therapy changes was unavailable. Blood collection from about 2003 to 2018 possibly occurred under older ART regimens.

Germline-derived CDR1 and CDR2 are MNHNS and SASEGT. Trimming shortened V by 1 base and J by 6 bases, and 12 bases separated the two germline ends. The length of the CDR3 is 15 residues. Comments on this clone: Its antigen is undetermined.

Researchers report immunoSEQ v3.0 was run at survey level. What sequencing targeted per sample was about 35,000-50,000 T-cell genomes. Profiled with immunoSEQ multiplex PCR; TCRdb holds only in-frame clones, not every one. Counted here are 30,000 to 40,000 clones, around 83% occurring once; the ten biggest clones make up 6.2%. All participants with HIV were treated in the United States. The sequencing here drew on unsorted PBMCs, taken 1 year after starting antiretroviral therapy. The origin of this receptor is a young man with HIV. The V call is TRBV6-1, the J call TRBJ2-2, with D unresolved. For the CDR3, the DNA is TGTGCCAGCAGTGAAGTCGCCGATTCCCCCGGGGAGCTGTTTTTT. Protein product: CASSEVADSPGELFF.